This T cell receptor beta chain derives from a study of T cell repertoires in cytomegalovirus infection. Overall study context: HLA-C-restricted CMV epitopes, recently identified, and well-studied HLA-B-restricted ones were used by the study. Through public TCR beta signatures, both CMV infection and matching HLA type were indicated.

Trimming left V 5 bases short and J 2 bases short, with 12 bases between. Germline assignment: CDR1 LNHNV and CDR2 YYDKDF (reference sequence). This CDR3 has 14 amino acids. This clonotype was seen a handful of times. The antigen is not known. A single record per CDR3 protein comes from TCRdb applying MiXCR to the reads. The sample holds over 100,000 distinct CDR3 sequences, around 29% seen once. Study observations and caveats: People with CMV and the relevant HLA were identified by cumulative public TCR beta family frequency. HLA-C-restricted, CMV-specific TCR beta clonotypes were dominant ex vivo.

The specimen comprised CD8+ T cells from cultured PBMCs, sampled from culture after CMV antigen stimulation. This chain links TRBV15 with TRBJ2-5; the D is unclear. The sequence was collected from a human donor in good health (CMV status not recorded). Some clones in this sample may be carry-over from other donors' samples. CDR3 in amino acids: CATSENREQETQYF. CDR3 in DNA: TGTGCCACCAGCGAAAACCGAGAACAAGAGACCCAGTACTTC.